This is a list of T cell receptor beta chains from one sample in a study of human T cells and chemical hapten exposure. MiXCR, applied by TCRdb to the RACE reads, yields one record per CDR3 protein. The sample includes about 290,000 distinct CDR3 sequences, roughly 7.4% of them seen just once. This specimen was whole blood, taken in connection with sensitization to the hapten diphenylcyclopropenone (DPC). The receptors originated from a man younger than 35 with alopecia areata. Some clones in this sample may be carry-over from other donors' samples. The CDR3 runs from the conserved cysteine through the conserved F or W. Fields, in order: clone size, CDR3 length, V gene, J gene, D gene, CDR3 protein, CDR3 DNA. The D gene is left open where the match is weak. Clone size appears in some rows only: once, few, many, or a class for an expanded clone.

size: NA
length: 14
V: TRBV29-1
J: TRBJ2-1
D: TRBD1
CDR3: CSVENRGHYNEQFF
DNA: TGCAGCGTTGAGAACAGGGGACACTACAATGAGCAGTTCTTC

size: many
length: 15
V: TRBV29-1
J: TRBJ2-6
D: NA
CDR3: CSVRSGISGANVLTF
DNA: TGCAGCGTTAGGTCGGGGATCTCTGGGGCCAACGTCCTGACTTTC

size: few
length: 13
V: TRBV29-1
J: TRBJ2-7
D: TRBD2
CDR3: CSVGSSGGYEQYF
DNA: TGCAGCGTAGGTAGTAGCGGGGGCTACGAGCAGTACTTC

size: NA
length: 16
V: TRBV6-5
J: TRBJ2-3
D: TRBD2
CDR3: CASSYSWTSATDTQYF
DNA: TGTGCCAGCAGTTACTCTTGGACTAGCGCCACAGATACGCAGTATTTT

size: NA
length: 13
V: TRBV2
J: TRBJ1-2
D: NA
CDR3: CASSEARASGYTF
DNA: TGTGCCAGCAGTGAAGCCAGGGCTAGCGGCTACACCTTC

size: NA
length: 12
V: TRBV6-5
J: TRBJ2-1
D: NA
CDR3: CASGESYNEQFF
DNA: TGTGCCAGCGGGGAGTCCTACAATGAGCAGTTCTTC

size: NA
length: 16
V: TRBV2
J: TRBJ2-6
D: TRBD1
CDR3: CASSDGTGSGANVLTF
DNA: TGTGCCAGCAGTGACGGGACAGGCTCTGGGGCCAACGTCCTGACTTTC

size: few
length: 21
V: TRBV12-1
J: TRBJ1-5
D: NA
CDR3: CASSFGQGQIDRWESNQPQHF
DNA: TGTGCCAGCAGCTTTGGGCAGGGGCAGATTGACAGATGGGAAAGCAATCAGCCCCAGCATTTT

size: few
length: 17
V: TRBV5-5
J: TRBJ1-1
D: TRBD1
CDR3: CASSSGQGKTLNTEAFF
DNA: TGTGCCAGCAGCTCTGGACAGGGGAAGACATTGAACACTGAAGCTTTCTTT

size: many
length: 14
V: TRBV11-2
J: TRBJ2-7
D: TRBD1
CDR3: CASSPWDRVNEQYF
DNA: TGTGCCAGCAGCCCTTGGGACAGGGTGAACGAGCAGTACTTC

size: NA
length: 12
V: TRBV6-1
J: TRBJ1-5
D: NA
CDR3: CASRVFNQPQHF
DNA: TGTGCCAGCCGAGTTTTCAATCAGCCCCAGCATTTT

size: NA
length: 16
V: TRBV7-8
J: TRBJ2-4
D: NA
CDR3: CASSLAGSLAKNIQYF
DNA: TGTGCCAGCAGCTTAGCTGGCAGTCTAGCCAAAAACATTCAGTACTTC

size: NA
length: 18
V: TRBV5-5
J: TRBJ2-2
D: TRBD1
CDR3: CASSSRQGAGRGTGELFF
DNA: TGTGCCAGCAGCTCTCGCCAGGGGGCTGGTCGCGGCACCGGGGAGCTGTTTTTT

size: few
length: 17
V: TRBV5-1
J: TRBJ2-1
D: TRBD1
CDR3: CASSLTPDRGSYNEQFF
DNA: TGCGCCAGCAGCTTGACCCCAGACAGGGGTTCCTACAATGAGCAGTTCTTC

size: NA
length: 13
V: TRBV20-1
J: TRBJ1-2
D: TRBD1
CDR3: CSASPGTAYGYTF
DNA: TGCAGTGCTTCCCCCGGGACAGCCTATGGCTACACCTTC

size: NA
length: 15
V: TRBV7-3
J: TRBJ2-5
D: NA
CDR3: CASSLSGTEQETQYF
DNA: TGTGCCAGCAGCCTTAGCGGGACAGAACAAGAGACCCAGTACTTC

size: few
length: 16
V: TRBV9
J: TRBJ1-1
D: TRBD1
CDR3: CASSSDRDLGNTEAFF
DNA: TGTGCCAGCAGCTCGGACAGGGATTTAGGAAACACTGAAGCTTTCTTT

size: few
length: 14
V: TRBV6-4
J: TRBJ1-1
D: NA
CDR3: CASEYSDMNTEAFF
DNA: TGTGCCAGCGAATACAGCGACATGAACACTGAAGCTTTCTTT

size: NA
length: 18
V: TRBV18
J: TRBJ2-2
D: TRBD2
CDR3: CASSPRLAGASTTGELFF
DNA: TGTGCCAGCTCACCAAGACTAGCGGGGGCCTCGACCACCGGGGAGCTGTTTTTT

size: few
length: 16
V: TRBV5-1
J: TRBJ1-1
D: NA
CDR3: CASSLIGRRMNTEAFF
DNA: TGCGCCAGCAGCTTGATCGGGCGCCGCATGAACACTGAAGCTTTCTTT

size: NA
length: 15
V: TRBV3-1
J: TRBJ1-4
D: NA
CDR3: CASSQGPGRSEKLFF
DNA: TGTGCCAGCAGCCAAGGACCGGGACGGAGCGAAAAACTGTTTTTT

size: few
length: 14
V: TRBV9
J: TRBJ2-1
D: NA
CDR3: CASSVIGFANEQFF
DNA: TGTGCCAGCAGCGTGATCGGGTTCGCCAATGAGCAGTTCTTC

size: few
length: 20
V: TRBV10-1
J: TRBJ2-5
D: TRBD2
CDR3: CASRNTGTTKKRGIQETQYF
DNA: TGCGCCAGCCGTAATACCGGGACTACGAAAAAACGAGGAATACAAGAGACCCAGTACTTC

size: few
length: 13
V: TRBV25-1
J: TRBJ1-2
D: NA
CDR3: CASSRLGTAGETF
DNA: TGTGCCAGCAGTCGTCTAGGGACCGCAGGGGAGACCTTC

size: NA
length: 13
V: TRBV6-1
J: TRBJ1-2
D: NA
CDR3: CASSEASSYGYTF
DNA: TGTGCCAGCAGTGAGGCTTCTTCCTATGGCTACACCTTC

size: many
length: 17
V: TRBV6-4
J: TRBJ2-3
D: NA
CDR3: CASSDSREGASTDTQYF
DNA: TGTGCCAGCAGTGACTCCCGTGAAGGTGCTAGCACAGATACGCAGTATTTT

size: few
length: 12
V: TRBV12-3/TRBV12-4
J: TRBJ2-3
D: NA
CDR3: CASRTQSDTQYF
DNA: TGTGCCAGCAGGACGCAATCAGATACGCAGTATTTT

size: few
length: 17
V: TRBV9
J: TRBJ2-3
D: TRBD2
CDR3: CASSVLGTSGHRSTQYF
DNA: TGTGCCAGCAGCGTACTGGGGACTAGCGGCCACAGATCTACGCAGTATTTT

size: few
length: 14
V: TRBV29-1
J: TRBJ2-1
D: NA
CDR3: CSSRTLSSYNEQFF
DNA: TGCAGCTCTAGGACTCTGAGCTCCTACAATGAGCAGTTCTTC

size: few
length: 13
V: TRBV7-2
J: TRBJ2-5
D: NA
CDR3: CASSSDAGTRACF
DNA: TGTGCCAGCAGCTCCGACGCCGGGACCCGTGCTTGCTTC

size: few
length: 15
V: TRBV6-4
J: TRBJ2-1
D: NA
CDR3: CASSDTATSYNEQFF
DNA: TGTGCCAGCAGTGACACAGCAACCTCCTACAATGAGCAGTTCTTC

size: NA
length: 15
V: TRBV6-6
J: TRBJ2-7
D: TRBD2
CDR3: CASSYSTGGADEQYF
DNA: TGTGCCAGCAGTTACTCCACGGGGGGGGCGGACGAGCAGTACTTC

size: NA
length: 15
V: TRBV14
J: TRBJ1-2
D: NA
CDR3: CASSLRTRGNYGYTF
DNA: TGTGCCAGCAGCCTACGTACCCGCGGGAACTATGGCTACACCTTC

size: NA
length: 13
V: TRBV10-1
J: TRBJ1-1
D: NA
CDR3: CASSVRRETEAFF
DNA: TGCGCCAGCAGCGTTAGGCGGGAGACTGAAGCTTTCTTT

size: few
length: 11
V: TRBV20-1
J: TRBJ1-2
D: NA
CDR3: CSARATYGYTF
DNA: TGCAGTGCTAGAGCAACCTATGGCTACACCTTC

size: few
length: 14
V: TRBV6-1
J: TRBJ1-5
D: NA
CDR3: CASTPGGADQPQHF
DNA: TGTGCCAGCACCCCGGGGGGGGCAGATCAGCCCCAGCATTTT

size: NA
length: 15
V: TRBV5-5
J: TRBJ2-5
D: NA
CDR3: CASSPLTGRSETQYF
DNA: TGTGCCAGCAGCCCCCTGACAGGACGCTCAGAGACCCAGTACTTC

size: many
length: 16
V: TRBV6-1
J: TRBJ1-2
D: NA
CDR3: CASSVRWGGENYGYTF
DNA: TGTGCCAGCAGCGTTCGATGGGGCGGGGAGAACTATGGCTACACCTTC

size: NA
length: 16
V: TRBV7-3
J: TRBJ2-2
D: NA
CDR3: CASRPPGHANTGELFF
DNA: TGTGCCAGCAGGCCACCGGGACACGCGAACACCGGGGAGCTGTTTTTT

size: many
length: 13
V: TRBV7-3
J: TRBJ2-7
D: TRBD1
CDR3: CASSLGQEWEQYF
DNA: TGTGCCAGCAGCCTGGGACAGGAATGGGAGCAGTACTTC

size: NA
length: 13
V: TRBV7-2
J: TRBJ1-1
D: NA
CDR3: CASRAIADTEAFF
DNA: TGTGCCAGCAGAGCCATTGCTGACACTGAAGCTTTCTTT

size: NA
length: 14
V: TRBV5-1
J: TRBJ2-7
D: TRBD1
CDR3: CASSLWDRANEQYF
DNA: TGCGCCAGCAGCTTATGGGACAGGGCAAACGAGCAGTACTTC

size: few
length: 14
V: TRBV27
J: TRBJ1-1
D: TRBD1
CDR3: CASSRRTGSTEAFF
DNA: TGTGCCAGCAGCCGCAGGACAGGGTCTACTGAAGCTTTCTTT